The 5 T cell receptor beta chains below all came from one sample that was sequenced in a study of blood T cell repertoires in COVID-19. TCRdb's copy holds only in-frame clones and misses some; the assay was immunoSEQ multiplex PCR. The data contain approximately 270,000 clones, about 91% of them seen just once; the ten biggest clones take up less than 3.5%. The sample comprised PBMCs or T cells enriched from blood (not recorded which). These receptor sequences come from a man in his forties or fifties who had been exposed to COVID-19.

The chain combines TRBV19 with TRBJ1-5, with 10 bases aligning to TRBD1. The V gene's germline CDR1 is LNHDA and CDR2 SQIVND (reference sequence). The J segment lost 6 bases and the V segment lost 3 bases, leaving 5 bases of the junction unmatched. CDR3 length: 15 residues. The chain's CDR3 is CASSILTGGPQPQHF. CDR3 coding DNA: TGTGCCAGTAGTATTCTGACAGGGGGCCCTCAGCCCCAGCATTTT.

V and J are TRBV6-5 and TRBJ2-3, with 10 bases that match TRBD2. The CDR3 runs to 14 residues. Germline CDR1 is MNHEY and CDR2 is SVGAGI. V gave up 6 bases and J gave up 2 bases; unmatched junction bases: 2. The CDR3 nucleotides are TGTGCCAGCAGAGCGGGAGGGGTCACAGATACGCAGTATTTT. Translation: CASRAGGVTDTQYF.

The rearrangement links TRBV14 to TRBJ1-1; D is unresolved. CDR1 SGHDN and CDR2 FVKESK come from the germline V gene. V was shortened by 0 bases and J by 7 bases, with 9 bases between the two germline ends. The CDR3 contains 13 residues. CDR3 amino acids: CASSQDGPGEAFF. Written as DNA, the CDR3 is TGTGCCAGCAGCCAAGATGGGCCCGGTGAAGCTTTCTTT.

This clone came up once. The CDR3 loop reads CASSRGTDTQYF. The DNA of the CDR3 is TGTGCCAGCAGCCGAGGGACAGATACGCAGTATTTT. The chain recombines TRBV3-1 (or the pseudogene TRBV3-2) with TRBJ2-3; D possibly corresponds to TRBD2 (5 bases). Germline values: CDR1 LGHDT, CDR2 YNNKEL (reference sequence). This CDR3 has 12 residues. The ends were cut back, 4 bases at V and 3 bases at J, with 5 bases in the middle.

The chain carries TRBV24-1 and TRBJ2-7; 13 bases agree with TRBD2. V shed 4 bases and J 3 bases; nucleotides not matched to a gene: 2. This CDR3 is 15 amino acids long. The germline CDR1 and CDR2 sequences are KGHDR and SFDVKD. The CDR3 region is CATSDRTSGSYEQYF. DNA of the CDR3: TGTGCCACCAGTGACCGGACTAGCGGGAGCTACGAGCAGTACTTC.